This T cell receptor (beta chain) was identified in a study of regulatory T cells in long-lasting Graves disease. Time point: newly diagnosed GD, antithyroid drugs for less than 3 months. Researchers made the TCR library from RNA that was extracted from PBMCs. Study results and caveats: Persistent Graves' disease cases displayed lower TCR diversity than newly diagnosed ones. Owing to a sample size that was small, accuracy may have been reduced.

CDR3 length equals 17 residues. The V gene's germline CDR1 is PRHDT and CDR2 FYEKMQ (reference sequence). With 4 bases clipped from V and 2 bases from J, the junction kept 4 bases outside the gene matches. This clonotype came up many times. Its antigen is unidentified. TCR beta libraries were built with iRepertoire HTBI primers and Arm-PCR of CDR3 regions. Each CDR3 protein gets one entry after TCRdb re-called the multiplex PCR reads with MiXCR. This sample has 500,000 or so distinct CDR3 sequences, with around 13% found just once. These data are also associated with another study on T cells in Graves' hyperthyroidism and ophthalmopathy.

J is TRBJ2-3 and V is TRBV13; 15 bases line up with TRBD2. This TCR derives from a woman aged 45-65 years with Graves disease. Source: peripheral blood mononuclear cells (PBMCs), taken at new diagnosis, from a patient treated with antithyroid drugs. CDR3 sequence: CASSYGLAGGDTDTQYF. The CDR3 DNA reads as TGTGCCAGCAGCTACGGACTAGCGGGAGGGGACACAGATACGCAGTATTTT.